This T cell receptor (beta chain) is drawn from a study of T cells in Graves' hyperthyroidism and ophthalmopathy. The investigators amplified TCR beta CDR3 regions from RNA transcripts. A set of HTBI primers served as the primers for a first-round RT-PCR of the TCR CDR3. TCRdb reprocessed the multiplex PCR reads via MiXCR and lists one record per CDR3 protein. This table holds under 500,000 distinct CDR3 sequences, around 15% found once. Study-level results: Ophthalmopathy could be told apart from stable hyperthyroidism with a 13 V-J model. The model made its ophthalmopathy prediction, and onset followed a median approximately six months later. Blood also contained most expanded thyroid clonotypes above 0.001.

At least ten counts were recorded for this clonotype. Its target is not known. Sequencing used blood. The source is a man in his forties or fifties with Graves' ophthalmopathy.

The CDR3 nucleotides are TGTGCCAGCAGTTCCGGACTAGCGGGAAGCACAGATACGCAGTATTTT. Protein product: CASSSGLAGSTDTQYF. V usage is TRBV27 and J usage is TRBJ2-3; the match to TRBD2 covers 12 bases. This CDR3 spans 16 amino acids. The germline gives CDR1 MNHEY, CDR2 SMNVEV (reference sequence). V gave up 4 bases and J gave up 0 bases; unmatched junction bases: 2.